This TCR beta chain was identified in a study of cytomegalovirus exposure and HLA in healthy donors. General observations from the study: When analyzed later, the rates of TCR association showed variation by HLA locus, with DRB1 the most and HLA-C the fewest. The only immune exposure information that was available was CMV serostatus.

The CDR3 contains 13 residues. The ends were cut back, 2 bases at V and 4 bases at J, with 9 bases in the middle. Germline V lookup: CDR1 SGHTA, CDR2 FQGNSA. A multiplex PCR was run with 60 Vbeta primers and 13 Jbeta primers. The method was immunoSEQ multiplex PCR; TCRdb's version includes in-frame clones alone and lacks a portion of them. The profile shows roughly 180,000 clones, about three quarters of them singletons. Of note for this clone: Its matching antigen is unknown.

V usage is TRBV7-2 and J usage is TRBJ2-7, with no clear D. The clonotype comes from a woman aged 25 to 45 in good health and CMV-seropositive. The specimen sequenced was PBMCs. CDR3 nucleotide sequence: TGTGCCAGCAGCTTACCGACTGAATACGAGCAGTACTTC. Its translation: CASSLPTEYEQYF.